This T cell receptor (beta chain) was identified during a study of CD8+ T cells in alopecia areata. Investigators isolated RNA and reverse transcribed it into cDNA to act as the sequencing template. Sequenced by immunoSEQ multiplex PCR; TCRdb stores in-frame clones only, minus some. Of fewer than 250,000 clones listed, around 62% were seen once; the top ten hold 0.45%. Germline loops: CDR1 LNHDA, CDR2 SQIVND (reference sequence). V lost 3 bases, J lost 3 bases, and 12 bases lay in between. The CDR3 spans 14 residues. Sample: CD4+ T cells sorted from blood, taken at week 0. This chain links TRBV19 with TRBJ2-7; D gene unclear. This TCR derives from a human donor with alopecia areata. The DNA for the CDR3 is TGTGCCAGTAGTATTCAACTTCAGAGCTACGAGCAGTACTTC. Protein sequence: CASSIQLQSYEQYF.